Below, 23 T cell receptor beta chains from the same sample are listed, as sequenced in a study of sequential checkpoint blockade in melanoma. Libraries were prepared by immunoSEQ multiplex PCR; TCRdb keeps only in-frame clonotypes and omits some of them. This sample yields some 11,000 clones, of which 75% to 80% are seen a single time; more than 45% belongs to the top ten. Treatment reported: randomized to nivolumab then ipilimumab (arm A) or the reverse (arm B). The material was CD8+ T cells sorted from blood (inferred from file names), obtained from a patient given nivolumab and ipilimumab in sequence. These receptors all come from a human donor with melanoma.

J is TRBJ2-7 and V is TRBV29-1; D gene ambiguous. CDR1 SQVTM and CDR2 ANQGSEA come from the germline V gene. The CDR3 is 12 residues long. Trimming took 3 bases from V and 2 from J, leaving 8 bases between them. CDR3: CSVEVGTYEQYF. In DNA form, the CDR3 reads TGCAGCGTTGAGGTGGGCACCTACGAGCAGTACTTC.

The V gene is TRBV28, the J gene TRBJ1-5; no clear D gene. The V gene lost 7 bases and the J gene lost 2 bases, with 6 bases spanning the gap. This CDR3 spans 12 amino acids. Looked up from germline, CDR1 is MDHEN and CDR2 is SYDVKM. The CDR3: CASIVGNQPQHF. In nucleotides, the CDR3 is TGTGCCAGCATAGTAGGCAATCAGCCCCAGCATTTT. Drawing the rest from reference TRBV28 and TRBJ1-5, the complete variable domain is DVKVTQSSRYLVKRTGEKVFLECVQDMDHENMFWYRQDPGLGLRLIYFSYDVKMKEKGDIPEGYSVSREKKERFSLILESASTNQTSMYLCASIVGNQPQHFGDGTRLSIL.

This clone was seen once. The chain combines TRBV6-1 with TRBJ2-7; TRBD1 matches 7 bases. With V trimmed by 4 bases and J by 9 bases, 0 bases remained unmatched. The CDR3 spans 10 residues. The germline V gene has CDR1 MNHNS and CDR2 SASEGT. The CDR3 region is CASSGTGQYF. CDR3 sequence (DNA): TGTGCCAGCAGTGGGACAGGGCAGTACTTC.

In nucleotides, the CDR3 is TGTGCCAGCAGCGGTTACAGGGGTGGCGCAGATACGCAGTATTTT. Amino acid sequence: CASSGYRGGADTQYF. The chain combines TRBV9 with TRBJ2-3; 7 bases are shared with TRBD1. The CDR3 contains 15 residues. J lost 4 bases, V lost 3 bases, and 8 bases had no gene match. The germline V gene encodes CDR1 SGDLS and CDR2 YYNGEE.

This clone showed up just a few times. The chain recombines TRBV4-1 with TRBJ2-7; 7 bases are shared with TRBD2. The junction had 8 bases not matched to a gene; V was cut back by 3 bases and J by 6 bases. The CDR3 sequence is 14 residues long. Germline V gene data show CDR1 as MGHRA and CDR2 as YSYEKL. The CDR3 DNA reads TGCGCCAGCAGCCAGGCGACTAGCTTTTCCGAGCAGTACTTC. As protein: CASSQATSFSEQYF.

This clone has just a few counts. The chain has TRBV15 and TRBJ2-7; 7 bases align to TRBD2. CDR1 LNHNV and CDR2 YYDKDF come from the germline V gene (reference sequence). V was clipped by 0 bases and J by 4 bases; unmatched bases: 6. The CDR3 covers 15 residues. The DNA of the CDR3 is TGTGCCACCAGCAGAGATCGGGAAGCGGGATACGAGCAGTACTTC. Its translation is CATSRDREAGYEQYF. Combining the CDR3 with reference TRBV15 and TRBJ2-7 gives the whole variable domain DAMVIQNPRYQVTQFGKPVTLSCSQTLNHNVMYWYQQKSSQAPKLLFHYYDKDFNNEADTPDNFQSRRPNTSFCFLDIRSPGLGDTAMYLCATSRDREAGYEQYFGPGTRLTVT.

This clone was seen once. The V and J genes are TRBV7-6 and TRBJ2-7; 8 bases map to TRBD1. Trimming cost V 1 base and J 3 bases; bases outside gene matches: 5. Germline CDR1 SGHVS, CDR2 FNYEAQ. There are 15 residues in the CDR3. The CDR3 loop is CASSLEQGVYYEQYF. CDR3 nucleotide sequence: TGTGCCAGCAGCTTAGAACAGGGGGTATACTACGAGCAGTACTTC.

The chain links TRBV27 to TRBJ2-3, with TRBD1 matching over 8 bases. The V and J ends lost 10 bases and 0 bases, in that order; junction bases with no gene match: 3. The CDR3 has 13 residues. The V gene's germline CDR1 is MNHEY and CDR2 SMNVEV (reference sequence). In nucleotides, the CDR3 is TGTGCCACCCAGGGGGCTAGCACAGATACGCAGTATTTT. This encodes CATQGASTDTQYF.

The chain uses TRBV6-5 and TRBJ1-1, with D unclear. Trimming left V 2 bases short and J 10 bases short, with 11 bases between. The CDR3 is 12 residues long. CDR1 and CDR2 (germline): MNHEY, SVGAGI. The chain's CDR3 is CASSYGREIAFF. The CDR3 DNA reads TGTGCCAGCAGTTACGGGCGGGAAATAGCTTTCTTT.

The sample holds a few counts of this clone. V and J are TRBV6-5 and TRBJ2-7; 7 nucleotides line up with TRBD2. Germline loops: CDR1 MNHEY, CDR2 SVGAGI. The trim removed 6 bases at V and 7 bases at J, leaving 12 bases unmatched. The CDR3 consists of 14 residues. The CDR3 sequence is CASSSTSLAVEQYF. The CDR3 DNA reads TGTGCCAGCAGCTCGACTAGCCTCGCCGTGGAGCAGTACTTC.

V gene TRBV13 combines with J gene TRBJ1-2; D possibly corresponds to TRBD1 (6 bases). This CDR3 is built from 13 residues. Germline CDR1 reads PRHDT; CDR2 reads FYEKMQ (reference sequence). V lost 5 bases and J lost 6, with 13 bases in between. CDR3 coding DNA: TGTGCCAGCAGCGCGGGGGCGCGAGATGGCTACACCTTC. Translation: CASSAGARDGYTF. Looking up the rest from reference TRBV13 and TRBJ1-2 gives the full variable domain: AAGVIQSPRHLIKEKRETATLKCYPIPRHDTVYWYQQGPGQDPQFLISFYEKMQSDKGSIPDRFSAQQFSDYHSELNMSSLELGDSALYFCASSAGARDGYTFGSGTRLTVV.

The chain uses TRBV30 and TRBJ2-3; tentative D call: TRBD2 (7 bases). The CDR3 has 14 residues. CDR1 GTSNPN and CDR2 SVGIG come from the germline V gene (reference sequence). V lost 4 bases, J lost 3 bases, and 14 bases lay in between. The CDR3 DNA sequence: TGTGCCTGGACAGTGGGGGGGCGGACAGATACGCAGTATTTT. It yields the protein CAWTVGGRTDTQYF.

The chain employs TRBV5-5 and TRBJ2-7; maybe TRBD1 (6 bases). V was pared by 0 bases and J by 2 bases, with 9 bases between. Germline CDR1 is SGHKS and CDR2 is YYEKEE (reference sequence). The CDR3 runs 14 residues. The CDR3 reads CASSLGPGAYEQYF. The DNA for the CDR3 is TGTGCCAGCAGCTTGGGGCCAGGGGCCTACGAGCAGTACTTC.

This chain uses TRBV27 with TRBJ2-7, with 7 bases aligning to TRBD1. CDR1 and CDR2 from the germline V gene are MNHEY and SMNVEV (reference sequence). V lost 5 bases, J lost 0 bases, and 4 bases stayed unmatched. The CDR3 extends over 14 amino acids. Here the CDR3 reads CASSLRQGSYEQYF. CDR3 nucleotides: TGTGCCAGCAGTCTACGACAGGGCTCCTACGAGCAGTACTTC.

V gene TRBV19 combines with J gene TRBJ2-7, with TRBD1 identical over 7 bases. The ends lost 8 bases at V and 3 bases at J; junction bases unmatched: 1. Germline CDR1 LNHDA, CDR2 SQIVND (reference sequence). CDR3 size: 11 residues. The CDR3 sequence is CASRQGYEQYF. The CDR3 coding sequence is TGTGCCAGTCGACAGGGCTACGAGCAGTACTTC.

The rearrangement links TRBV29-1 to TRBJ2-5, with no clear D. Trimming removed 2 bases at V and 1 base at J, with 14 bases between. The germline V gene encodes CDR1 SQVTM and CDR2 ANQGSEA. CDR3 length equals 15 residues. The CDR3 is CSVEWADRTQETQYF. CDR3 in DNA: TGCAGCGTTGAATGGGCCGACCGAACCCAAGAGACCCAGTACTTC.

V gene TRBV4-2 combines with J gene TRBJ2-7; a weak D match, TRBD2 (5 bases). The CDR3 loop spans 13 amino acids. CDR1 and CDR2 from the germline V gene are LGHNA and YNFKEQ. Trimming removed 7 bases from V and 3 bases from J, with 13 bases in between. CDR3 residues: CASMGWSGYEQYF. Here the CDR3 DNA reads TGTGCCAGCATGGGGTGGAGCGGCTACGAGCAGTACTTC.

The V and J genes are TRBV7-7 and TRBJ2-7, with D unresolved. The germline V gene has CDR1 SSHAT and CDR2 FNYEAQ (reference sequence). V lost 1 base, J lost 6 bases, and 10 bases lay in between. This CDR3 has 13 amino acids. In nucleotides, the CDR3 is TGTGCCAGCAGCTTAGGCCGAACGGGCGAGCAGTACTTC. Amino acid sequence: CASSLGRTGEQYF.

The chain is built from TRBV9 and TRBJ2-7; 9 bases are shared with TRBD1. Germline CDR1 is SGDLS and CDR2 is YYNGEE. CDR3 size: 14 residues. After removal of 0 bases from V and 3 bases from J, the junction contained 1 base not matched to a gene. The CDR3 DNA reads as TGTGCCAGCAGCGTAGGGACAGGGGACTACGAGCAGTACTTC. Encoded protein: CASSVGTGDYEQYF.

The rearrangement joins TRBV6-1 to TRBJ2-7; the D is unclear. CDR1 and CDR2 from the germline V gene are MNHNS and SASEGT. The CDR3 is 14 residues long. Deletions cut 5 bases from V and 4 bases from J, with 15 bases between. Here the CDR3 DNA reads TGTGCCAGCAGTTCCCTTTCTGCCGGGTACGAGCAGTACTTC. It specifies CASSSLSAGYEQYF.

Concerning this clone itself: At one of its ends the junction is not consistent with the germline gene, which may arise from a read error. The chain combines TRBV19 with TRBJ2-7, with D possibly matching TRBD1 (7 bases). The CDR3 is made up of 14 amino acids. Germline lookup yields CDR1 LNHDA and CDR2 SQIVND (reference sequence). CDR3 sequence (DNA): TGCCCAGTCGGCGGGGACAGAGACTCCTACGAGCAGTACTTC. Translating it yields CPVGGDRDSYEQYF.

This rearrangement joins TRBV4-1 to TRBJ2-1; D gene uncertain. CDR1 and CDR2 from the germline V gene are MGHRA and YSYEKL. CDR3 length: 12 amino acids. Trimming took 1 base from V and 4 from J, leaving 2 bases between them. The CDR3 nucleotides read TGCGCCAGCAGCCAAGCGTACAATGAGCAGTTCTTC. Amino acids: CASSQAYNEQFF.

This chain uses TRBV5-1 with TRBJ2-7; 10 bases match TRBD2. Per germline, CDR1 SGHRS and CDR2 YFSETQ. The J segment lost 3 bases and the V segment lost 1 base, leaving 4 bases of the junction unmatched. This CDR3 is 15 amino acids long. In DNA form, the CDR3 reads TGCGCCAGCAGCTTGTGGGCTAGCGGGAGCTACGAGCAGTACTTC. Translated, it gives CASSLWASGSYEQYF.